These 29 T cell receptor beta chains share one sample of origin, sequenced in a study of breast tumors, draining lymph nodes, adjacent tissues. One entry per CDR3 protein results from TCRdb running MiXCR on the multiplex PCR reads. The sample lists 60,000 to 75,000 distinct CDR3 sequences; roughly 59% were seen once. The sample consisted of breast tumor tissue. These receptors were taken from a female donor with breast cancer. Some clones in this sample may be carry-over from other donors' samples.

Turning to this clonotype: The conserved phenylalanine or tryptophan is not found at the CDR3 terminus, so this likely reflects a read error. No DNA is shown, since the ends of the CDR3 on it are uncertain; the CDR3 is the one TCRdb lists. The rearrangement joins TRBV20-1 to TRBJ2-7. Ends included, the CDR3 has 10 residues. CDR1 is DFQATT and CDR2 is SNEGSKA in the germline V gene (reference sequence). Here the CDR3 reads CSARTYEQSS.

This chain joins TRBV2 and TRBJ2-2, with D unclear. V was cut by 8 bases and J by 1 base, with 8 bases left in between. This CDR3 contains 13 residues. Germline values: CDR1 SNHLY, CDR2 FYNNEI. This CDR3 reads CASQDGNTGELFF. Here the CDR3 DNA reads TGTGCCAGCCAGGACGGGAACACCGGGGAGCTGTTTTTT. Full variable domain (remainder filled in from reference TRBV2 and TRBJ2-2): EPEVTQTPSHQVTQMGQEVILRCVPISNHLYFYWYRQILGQKVEFLVSFYNNEISEKSEIFDDQFSVERPDGSNFTLKIRSTKLEDSAMYFCASQDGNTGELFFGEGSRLTVL.

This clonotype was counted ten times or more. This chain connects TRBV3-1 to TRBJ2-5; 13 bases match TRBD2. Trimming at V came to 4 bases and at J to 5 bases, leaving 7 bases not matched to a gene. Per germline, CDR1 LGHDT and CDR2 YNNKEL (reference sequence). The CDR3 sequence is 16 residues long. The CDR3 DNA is TGTGCCAGCAGCCCCCGGACTAGCGGGGGATGGGAGACCCAGTACTTC. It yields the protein CASSPRTSGGWETQYF.

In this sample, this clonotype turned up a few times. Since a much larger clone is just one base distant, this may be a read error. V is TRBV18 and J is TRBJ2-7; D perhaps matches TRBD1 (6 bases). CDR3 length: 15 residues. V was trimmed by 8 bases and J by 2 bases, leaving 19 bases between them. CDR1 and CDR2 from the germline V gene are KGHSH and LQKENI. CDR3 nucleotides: TGTGCCAGCCCAACTAACAGGGATAACCCCTACGAGCAGTACTTC. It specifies CASPTNRDNPYEQYF. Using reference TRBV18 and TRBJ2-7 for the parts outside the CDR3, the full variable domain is NAGVMQNPRHLVRRRGQEARLRCSPMKGHSHVYWYRQLPEEGLKFMVYLQKENIIDESGMPKERFSAEFPKEGPSILRIQQVVRGDSAAYFCASPTNRDNPYEQYFGPGTRLTVT.

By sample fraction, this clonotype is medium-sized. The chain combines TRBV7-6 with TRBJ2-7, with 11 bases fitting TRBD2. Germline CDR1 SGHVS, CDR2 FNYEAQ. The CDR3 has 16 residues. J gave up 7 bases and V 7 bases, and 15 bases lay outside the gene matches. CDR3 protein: CASTPTSGITRGEQYF. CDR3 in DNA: TGTGCCAGCACCCCGACTAGCGGGATCACCCGGGGGGAGCAGTACTTC. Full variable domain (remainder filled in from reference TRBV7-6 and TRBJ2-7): GAGVSQSPRYKVTKRGQDVALRCDPISGHVSLYWYRQALGQGPEFLTYFNYEAQQDKSGLPNDRFSAERPEGSISTLTIQRTEQRDSAMYRCASTPTSGITRGEQYFGPGTRLTVT.

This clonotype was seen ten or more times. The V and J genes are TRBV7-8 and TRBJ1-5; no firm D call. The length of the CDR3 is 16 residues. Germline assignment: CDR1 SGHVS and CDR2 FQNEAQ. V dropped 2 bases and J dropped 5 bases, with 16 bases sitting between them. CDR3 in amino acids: CASSLRARVLHQPQHF. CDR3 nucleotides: TGTGCCAGCAGCTTACGAGCCCGGGTACTTCATCAGCCCCAGCATTTT. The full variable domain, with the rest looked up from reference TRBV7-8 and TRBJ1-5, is GAGVSQSPRYKVAKRGQDVALRCDPISGHVSLFWYQQALGQGPEFLTYFQNEAQLDKSGLPSDRFFAERPEGSVSTLKIQRTQQEDSAVYLCASSLRARVLHQPQHFGDGTRLSIL.

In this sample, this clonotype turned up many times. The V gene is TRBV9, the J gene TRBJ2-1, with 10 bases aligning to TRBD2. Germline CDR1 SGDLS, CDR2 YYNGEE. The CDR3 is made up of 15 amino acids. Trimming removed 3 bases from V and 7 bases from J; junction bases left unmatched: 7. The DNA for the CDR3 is TGTGCCAGCAGCGCCGGACTAGCGGAGGCGAATGAGCAGTTCTTC. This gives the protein CASSAGLAEANEQFF.

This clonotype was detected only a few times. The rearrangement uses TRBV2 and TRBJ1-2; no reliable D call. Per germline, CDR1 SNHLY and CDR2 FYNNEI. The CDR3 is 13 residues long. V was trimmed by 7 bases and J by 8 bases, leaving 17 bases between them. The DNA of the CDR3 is TGTGCCAGCACCCCCGTGAGGGCACAGGGCTACACCTTC. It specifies CASTPVRAQGYTF.

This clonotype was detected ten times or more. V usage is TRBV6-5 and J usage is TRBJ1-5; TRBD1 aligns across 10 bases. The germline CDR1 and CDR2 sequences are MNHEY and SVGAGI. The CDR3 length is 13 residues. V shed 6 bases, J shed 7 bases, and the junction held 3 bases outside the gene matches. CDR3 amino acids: CASRGTGEQPQHF. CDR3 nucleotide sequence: TGTGCCAGCAGGGGGACAGGGGAACAGCCCCAGCATTTT.

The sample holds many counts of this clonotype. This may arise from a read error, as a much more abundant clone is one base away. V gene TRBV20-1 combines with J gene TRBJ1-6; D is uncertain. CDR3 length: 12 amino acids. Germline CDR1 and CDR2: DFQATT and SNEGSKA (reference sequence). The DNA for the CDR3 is TGCAGTGCTAGGAGATCTAATTCACCCCCCCACTTT. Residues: CSARRSNSPPHF.

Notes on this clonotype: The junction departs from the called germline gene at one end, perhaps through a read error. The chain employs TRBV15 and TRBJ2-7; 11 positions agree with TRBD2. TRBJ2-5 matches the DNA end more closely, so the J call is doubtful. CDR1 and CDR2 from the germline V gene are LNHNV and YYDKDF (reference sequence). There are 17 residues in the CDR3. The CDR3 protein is CATRRGRGTSGPPTQYF. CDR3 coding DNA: TGTGCCACCAGAAGAGGCCGGGGGACTAGCGGTCCCCCGACCCAGTACTTC.

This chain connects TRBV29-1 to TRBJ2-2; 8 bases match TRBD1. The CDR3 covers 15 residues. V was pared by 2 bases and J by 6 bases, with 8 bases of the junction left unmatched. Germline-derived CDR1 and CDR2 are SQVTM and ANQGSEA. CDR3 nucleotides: TGCAGCGTTGAAACCCCCAGGGGGCGGCCCGGGGAGCTGTTTTTT. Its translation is CSVETPRGRPGELFF.

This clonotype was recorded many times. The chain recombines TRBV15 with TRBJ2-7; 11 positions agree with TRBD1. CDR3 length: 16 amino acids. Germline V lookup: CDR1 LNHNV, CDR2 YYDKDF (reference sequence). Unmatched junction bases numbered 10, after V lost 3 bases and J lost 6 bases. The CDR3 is CATSREVGTGGFEQYF. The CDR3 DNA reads TGTGCCACCAGCAGGGAGGTCGGGACAGGGGGTTTCGAGCAGTACTTC.

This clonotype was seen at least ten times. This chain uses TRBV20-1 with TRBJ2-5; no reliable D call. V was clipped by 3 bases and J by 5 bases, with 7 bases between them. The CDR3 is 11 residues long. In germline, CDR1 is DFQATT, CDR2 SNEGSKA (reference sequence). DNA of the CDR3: TGCAGTGCTAGGGGTACCGAGACCCAGTACTTC. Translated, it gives CSARGTETQYF.

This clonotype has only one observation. In DNA form, the CDR3 reads TGCAGTGCCAGGACTAGCGGGGGAAATGAGCAGTTCTTC. Amino acid sequence: CSARTSGGNEQFF. This chain links TRBV20-1 with TRBJ2-1, with TRBD2 matching 13 bases. V trimming: 6 bases; J trimming: 7 bases; junction bases outside the gene matches: 3. From germline, CDR1 is DFQATT and CDR2 SNEGSKA (reference sequence). The CDR3 has 13 residues.

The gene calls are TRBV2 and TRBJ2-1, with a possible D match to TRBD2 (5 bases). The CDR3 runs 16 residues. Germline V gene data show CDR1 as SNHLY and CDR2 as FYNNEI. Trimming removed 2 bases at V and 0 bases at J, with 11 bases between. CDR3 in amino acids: CASSEYPGSSYNEQFF. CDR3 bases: TGTGCCAGCAGTGAATATCCGGGAAGCTCCTACAATGAGCAGTTCTTC.

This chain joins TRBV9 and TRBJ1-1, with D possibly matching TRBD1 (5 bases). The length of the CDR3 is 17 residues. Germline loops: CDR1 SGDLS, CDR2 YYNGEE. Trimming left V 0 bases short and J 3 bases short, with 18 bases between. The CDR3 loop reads CASSVGFWGGSDTEAFF. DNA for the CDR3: TGTGCCAGCAGCGTAGGTTTTTGGGGGGGTTCGGACACTGAAGCTTTCTTT.

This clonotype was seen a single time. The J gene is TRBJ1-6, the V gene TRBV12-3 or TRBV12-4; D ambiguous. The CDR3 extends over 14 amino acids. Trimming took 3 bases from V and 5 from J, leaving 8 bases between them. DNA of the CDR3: TGTGCCAGCAGTTTCCAGCGGGATAATTCACCCCTCCACTTT. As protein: CASSFQRDNSPLHF.

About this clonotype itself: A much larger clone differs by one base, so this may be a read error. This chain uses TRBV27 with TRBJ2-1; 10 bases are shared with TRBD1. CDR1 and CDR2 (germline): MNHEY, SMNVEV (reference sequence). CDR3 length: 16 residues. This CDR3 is CASSLGQGGGLHEQSF. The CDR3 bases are TGTGCCAGCTCTCTCGGACAGGGGGGAGGCTTGCATGAGCAGTCCTTC.

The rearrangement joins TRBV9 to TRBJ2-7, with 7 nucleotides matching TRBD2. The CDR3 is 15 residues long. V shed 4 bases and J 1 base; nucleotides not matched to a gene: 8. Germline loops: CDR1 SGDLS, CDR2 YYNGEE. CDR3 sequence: CASSISPGGSYEQYF. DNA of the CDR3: TGTGCCAGCAGCATCAGCCCGGGGGGATCCTACGAGCAGTACTTC.

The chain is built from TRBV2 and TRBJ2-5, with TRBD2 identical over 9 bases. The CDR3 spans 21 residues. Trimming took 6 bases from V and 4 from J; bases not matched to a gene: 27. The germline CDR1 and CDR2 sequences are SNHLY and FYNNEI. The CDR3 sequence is CASRGGTSGLLRLVVRETQYF. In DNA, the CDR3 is TGTGCCAGCAGGGGGGGAACTAGCGGGCTTCTACGCCTTGTGGTGAGAGAGACCCAGTACTTC.

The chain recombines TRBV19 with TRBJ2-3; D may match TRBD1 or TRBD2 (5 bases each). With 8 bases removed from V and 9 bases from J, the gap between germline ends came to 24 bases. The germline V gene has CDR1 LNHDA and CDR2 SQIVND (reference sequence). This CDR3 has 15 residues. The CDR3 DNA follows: TGTGCCAGTTCCTCCCCCGCCGGACTCGGGGCCACGCAGTATTTT. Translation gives CASSSPAGLGATQYF.

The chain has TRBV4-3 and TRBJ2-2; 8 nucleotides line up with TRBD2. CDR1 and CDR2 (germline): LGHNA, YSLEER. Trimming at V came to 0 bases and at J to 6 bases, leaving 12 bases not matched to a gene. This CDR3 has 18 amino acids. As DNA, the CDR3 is TGCGCCAGCAGCCAAGATGTAGTAGCGGGAAGGTGGCCCGGGGAGCTGTTTTTT. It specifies CASSQDVVAGRWPGELFF.

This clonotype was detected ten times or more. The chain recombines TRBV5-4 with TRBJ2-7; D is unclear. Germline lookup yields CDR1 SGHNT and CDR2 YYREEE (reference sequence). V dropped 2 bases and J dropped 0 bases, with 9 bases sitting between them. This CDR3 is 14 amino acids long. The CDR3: CASSLDMSSYEQYF. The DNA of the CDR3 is TGTGCCAGCAGCTTAGACATGAGCTCCTACGAGCAGTACTTC.

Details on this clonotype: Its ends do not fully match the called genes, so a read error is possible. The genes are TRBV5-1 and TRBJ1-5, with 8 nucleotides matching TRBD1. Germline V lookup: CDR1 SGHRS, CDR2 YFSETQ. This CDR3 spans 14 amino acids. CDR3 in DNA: TGCGCCAGCAGCTTGGCAGGGGGCGATCACCCCCAGCATTTT. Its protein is CASSLAGGDHPQHF. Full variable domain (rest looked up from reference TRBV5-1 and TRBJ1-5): KAGVTQTPRYLIKTRGQQVTLSCSPISGHRSVSWYQQTPGQGLQFLFEYFSETQRNKGNFPGRFSGRQFSNSRSEMNVSTLELGDSALYLCASSLAGGDHPQHFGDGTRLSIL.

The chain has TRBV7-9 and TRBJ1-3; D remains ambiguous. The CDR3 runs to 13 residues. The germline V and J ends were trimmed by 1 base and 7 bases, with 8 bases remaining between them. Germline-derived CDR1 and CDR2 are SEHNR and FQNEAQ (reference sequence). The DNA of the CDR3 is TGTGCCAGCAGCTTAGGAAGGGCGAACACCATATATTTT. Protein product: CASSLGRANTIYF.

CDR3 in DNA: TGCAGCTCTCATGGGAGCACAGATACGCAGTATTTT. It is translated as CSSHGSTDTQYF. This chain connects TRBV29-1 to TRBJ2-3, with D unresolved. The V gene's germline CDR1 is SQVTM and CDR2 ANQGSEA. V was pared by 8 bases and J by 0 bases, with 9 bases between. The CDR3 runs 12 residues.

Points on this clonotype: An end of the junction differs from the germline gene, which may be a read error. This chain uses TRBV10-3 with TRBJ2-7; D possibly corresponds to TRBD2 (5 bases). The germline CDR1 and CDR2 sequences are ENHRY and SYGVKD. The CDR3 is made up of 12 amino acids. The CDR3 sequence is CASSRPAGEQYF. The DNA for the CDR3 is TGTGCCAGCAGTCGACCCGCGGGCGAGCAGTACTTC.

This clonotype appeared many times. The CDR3, as DNA: TGTGCCAGTAGTGTGATCGGGAATAGCAATCAGCCCCAGCATTTT. Translated: CASSVIGNSNQPQHF. The rearrangement joins TRBV19 to TRBJ1-5; D gene ambiguous. The CDR3 totals 15 residues. The V and J ends lost 5 bases and 0 bases respectively, with 11 bases between them. Germline CDR1 and CDR2: LNHDA and SQIVND (reference sequence).